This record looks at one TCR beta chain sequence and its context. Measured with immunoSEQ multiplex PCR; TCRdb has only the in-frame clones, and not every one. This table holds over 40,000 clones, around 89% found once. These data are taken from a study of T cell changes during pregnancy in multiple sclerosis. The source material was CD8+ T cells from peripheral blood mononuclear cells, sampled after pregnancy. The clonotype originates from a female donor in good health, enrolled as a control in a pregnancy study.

CDR3 amino acids: CASSSSGVNEKLFF. The CDR3 bases are TGTGCCAGCAGCTCTTCGGGGGTTAATGAAAAACTGTTTTTT. The chain combines TRBV9 with TRBJ1-4; TRBD1 might be the D (5 bases). Germline V gene sequence: CDR1 SGDLS, CDR2 YYNGEE. V dropped 4 bases and J dropped 4 bases, with 11 bases sitting between them. This CDR3 comprises 14 residues.